The 20 T cell receptor beta chains below all came from one sample that was sequenced in a study of OX40 agonist ivuxolimab in advanced cancers. Profiling relied on immunoSEQ multiplex PCR, and the TCRdb table lists in-frame clones only, not all of them. The profile shows roughly 100,000 clones, more than 85% of them singletons. Material: CD4+ or CD8+ T cells sorted from blood, obtained in a trial of the OX40 agonist ivuxolimab. Receptor source: an adult with an advanced solid tumor such as melanoma, head and neck, liver or kidney cancer.

J is TRBJ1-1 and V is TRBV30; D gene ambiguous. Trimming removed 2 bases from V and 6 bases from J, with 7 bases in between. The CDR3 loop spans 11 amino acids. Per the germline V gene, CDR1 is GTSNPN and CDR2 is SVGIG (reference sequence). The CDR3: CAWSMSAEAFF. The CDR3 region has the DNA TGTGCCTGGAGTATGAGCGCTGAAGCTTTCTTT.

This sequence joins TRBV28 and TRBJ1-1; 10 positions agree with TRBD1. This CDR3 contains 15 residues. The V gene's germline CDR1 is MDHEN and CDR2 SYDVKM. V lost 4 bases, J lost 7 bases, and 9 bases stayed unmatched. The DNA of the CDR3 is TGTGCCAGCAGTTGGATAGACAGGGGGCTACATGAAGCTTTCTTT. Encoded protein: CASSWIDRGLHEAFF.

The chain carries TRBV6-1 and TRBJ1-5, with D unresolved. V was pared by 7 bases and J by 1 base, with 14 bases between. The CDR3 has 15 residues. Germline V gene data show CDR1 as MNHNS and CDR2 as SASEGT. Here the CDR3 DNA reads TGTGCCAGCACCCCCAAGACGGTAAGCAATCAGCCCCAGCATTTT. It yields the protein CASTPKTVSNQPQHF.

This chain uses TRBV6-5 with TRBJ1-5; D is undetermined. Germline-derived CDR1 and CDR2 are MNHEY and SVGAGI. This CDR3 is 13 amino acids long. V lost 4 bases to trimming and J lost 7 bases, with 11 bases between them. The CDR3 DNA is TGTGCCAGCAGTTTGGGTTTACGCCAGCCCCAGCATTTT. Translated, it gives CASSLGLRQPQHF.

The V and J genes are TRBV9 and TRBJ2-2; TRBD1 is a possible D gene (5 bases). The CDR3 is 14 amino acids. Germline CDR1 SGDLS, CDR2 YYNGEE. Trimming took 6 bases from V and 2 from J, leaving 11 bases between them. CDR3: CASNRRENTGELFF. The DNA of the CDR3 is TGTGCCAGCAATCGCAGGGAAAACACCGGGGAGCTGTTTTTT.

There are a few counts of this clone. The chain links TRBV12-5 to TRBJ1-2; D unresolved. Germline values: CDR1 LGHNT, CDR2 FRNRAP. Trimming cost V 6 bases and J 4 bases, with 9 bases left between them. The CDR3 is made up of 12 amino acids. CDR3 loop: CASGGSGYGYTF. CDR3 DNA: TGTGCTAGTGGGGGGTCCGGCTATGGCTACACCTTC.

This clone was seen once. The rearrangement links TRBV29-1 to TRBJ1-1, with D tentatively TRBD1 (6 bases). The CDR3 length is 14 residues. Trimming stripped 2 bases from V and 1 base from J, with 11 bases between. Per the germline V gene, CDR1 is SQVTM and CDR2 is ANQGSEA. The CDR3 protein is CSVESQGRNTEAFF. CDR3 in DNA: TGCAGCGTTGAATCTCAGGGGAGGAACACTGAAGCTTTCTTT.

The chain links TRBV28 to TRBJ2-4; 8 positions agree with TRBD1. The CDR3 has 16 amino acids. The V and J ends lost 5 bases and 3 bases, in that order; junction bases with no gene match: 9. Per germline, CDR1 MDHEN and CDR2 SYDVKM. The CDR3 nucleotides read TGTGCCAGCAGTCCGAGGACAGGGAGTGGCAAAAACATTCAGTACTTC. As protein: CASSPRTGSGKNIQYF.

V is TRBV4-2 and J is TRBJ1-5; TRBD1 matches 11 bases. The CDR3 sequence is 17 residues long. CDR1 LGHNA and CDR2 YNFKEQ come from the germline V gene. V lost 5 bases, J lost 5 bases, and 11 bases stayed unmatched. CDR3 nucleotides: TGTGCCAGCAGCTGGCTACCAGCGGGACAGGGGGATCAGCCCCAGCATTTT. Translation gives CASSWLPAGQGDQPQHF.

The chain links TRBV28 to TRBJ2-1, with 12 bases that match TRBD2. The CDR3 loop spans 15 amino acids. After removal of 6 bases from V and 5 bases from J, the junction contained 5 bases not matched to a gene. The germline CDR1 and CDR2 sequences are MDHEN and SYDVKM. The CDR3 DNA reads TGTGCCAGCAGAGTCCTAGCGGGGGGGAACAATGAGCAGTTCTTC. The encoded protein is CASRVLAGGNNEQFF.

V is TRBV28 and J is TRBJ2-1, with D perhaps TRBD2 (7 bases). CDR1 is MDHEN, CDR2 SYDVKM, per germline. This CDR3 is 13 amino acids long. V dropped 6 bases and J dropped 7 bases, with 13 bases sitting between them. The CDR3 region has the DNA TGTGCCAGCAGAGCCGGGGGGCTGAATGAGCAGTTCTTC. Translated: CASRAGGLNEQFF. The full variable domain, its missing parts supplied by reference TRBV28 and TRBJ2-1, is DVKVTQSSRYLVKRTGEKVFLECVQDMDHENMFWYRQDPGLGLRLIYFSYDVKMKEKGDIPEGYSVSREKKERFSLILESASTNQTSMYLCASRAGGLNEQFFGPGTRLTVL.

The V and J genes are TRBV19 and TRBJ2-3, with D possibly TRBD1 on 5 matching bases. The CDR3 totals 16 residues. The V end lost 7 bases, the J end lost 2 bases, and 19 bases lay between the germline ends. The V gene's germline CDR1 is LNHDA and CDR2 SQIVND (reference sequence). Written as DNA, the CDR3 is TGTGCCAGTACGAAGGGGAAGCTAGGTCTCACAGATACGCAGTATTTT. Translating gives CASTKGKLGLTDTQYF.

The CDR3 nucleotides read TGCAGTGCTAGGTGGGGGTATGGCTACACCTTC. It yields the protein CSARWGYGYTF. This chain links TRBV20-1 with TRBJ1-2; D might be TRBD1 (5 bases). The CDR3 spans 11 residues. Germline V gives CDR1 DFQATT, CDR2 SNEGSKA (reference sequence). Trimming cost V 3 bases and J 5 bases, with 7 bases left between them.

V usage is TRBV5-4 and J usage is TRBJ1-2, with 8 bases fitting TRBD1. Germline V gene data show CDR1 as SGHNT and CDR2 as YYREEE (reference sequence). J was trimmed by 9 bases and V by 5 bases; bases with no gene match: 15. The CDR3 contains 15 residues. CDR3 residues: CASRKPGQGGESYTF. CDR3 DNA: TGTGCCAGCAGAAAACCCGGACAGGGAGGAGAGAGCTACACCTTC.

This clone was picked up a small number of times. The gene calls are TRBV4-2 and TRBJ1-3, with D perhaps TRBD1 (6 bases). V was shortened by 4 bases and J by 4 bases, with 17 bases between the two germline ends. Germline CDR1 LGHNA, CDR2 YNFKEQ. CDR3 length equals 16 residues. The CDR3 spells CASSPRLTGSGNTIYF. Written as DNA, the CDR3 is TGTGCCAGCAGCCCCAGGCTAACAGGGTCGGGAAACACCATATATTTT.

J is TRBJ2-2 and V is TRBV10-3; D not certain. The CDR3 length is 15 residues. V was shortened by 5 bases and J by 1 base, with 11 bases between the two germline ends. The germline gives CDR1 ENHRY, CDR2 SYGVKD. Here the CDR3 DNA reads TGTGCCATCAGTTCACGGGCTATGAACACCGGGGAGCTGTTTTTT. Protein product: CAISSRAMNTGELFF.

This clone was detected only a few times. The chain employs TRBV28 and TRBJ1-5, with D unclear. The germline CDR1 and CDR2 sequences are MDHEN and SYDVKM. The CDR3 totals 15 residues. V was trimmed by 5 bases and J by 4 bases, leaving 15 bases between them. The CDR3 DNA reads TGTGCCAGCAGTCGAAGATTCAGGTCTAATCAGCCCCAGCATTTT. It translates to CASSRRFRSNQPQHF.

V gene TRBV30 combines with J gene TRBJ1-2; maybe TRBD1 (6 bases). Trimming shortened V by 1 base and J by 4 bases, and 10 bases separated the two germline ends. The germline gives CDR1 GTSNPN, CDR2 SVGIG (reference sequence). The CDR3 spans 13 residues. For the CDR3, the DNA is TGTGCCTGGAGTGGACAGGTCATCTATGGCTACACCTTC. Protein sequence: CAWSGQVIYGYTF.

The chain has TRBV6-6 and TRBJ1-5; possible D gene TRBD1, 5 bases. In germline, CDR1 is MNHNY, CDR2 SVGAGI (reference sequence). The CDR3 consists of 13 residues. The germline V and J ends were trimmed by 5 bases and 6 bases, with 11 bases remaining between them. CDR3 sequence reads: CASSPRGTQPQHF. Written as DNA, the CDR3 is TGTGCCAGCAGTCCGCGGGGCACTCAGCCCCAGCATTTT.

The J gene is TRBJ2-6, the V gene TRBV15; tentatively, D is TRBD1 (6 bases). V was clipped by 6 bases and J by 2 bases, with 11 bases between them. The CDR3 runs to 15 residues. Germline V lookup: CDR1 LNHNV, CDR2 YYDKDF (reference sequence). The CDR3 DNA reads TGTGCCACCAGAGAACCAGGGGCTGGGGCCAACGTCCTGACTTTC. Its translation: CATREPGAGANVLTF.